A single sample is the source of the 16 T cell receptor beta chains below, sequenced in a study of cytomegalovirus exposure and HLA in healthy donors. The PCR had 60 Vbeta and 13 Jbeta primers. The assay was immunoSEQ multiplex PCR, and TCRdb's table has in-frame clones only and misses some. The sample holds around 100,000 clones, about 74% seen once. Sequencing input: PBMCs. These receptors were collected from a young man in good health and CMV-seropositive.

The rearrangement joins TRBV30 to TRBJ1-2, with D perhaps TRBD1 (5 bases). This CDR3 is 13 amino acids long. V lost 4 bases, J lost 7 bases, and 16 bases lay in between. The germline CDR1 and CDR2 sequences are GTSNPN and SVGIG (reference sequence). The CDR3 DNA follows: TGTGCCTGGAATAATAATTACAGGAGTGGCTACACCTTC. Its protein product is CAWNNNYRSGYTF.

This sequence joins TRBV11-2 and TRBJ2-2, with TRBD1 matching over 9 bases. Germline-derived CDR1 and CDR2 are SGHAT and FQNNGV. The CDR3 covers 14 residues. The ends lost 6 bases at V and 6 bases at J; junction bases unmatched: 5. CDR3 in amino acids: CASRDRGSSGELFF. CDR3 DNA: TGTGCCAGCAGAGACAGGGGGTCGTCCGGGGAGCTGTTTTTT.

The gene calls are TRBV29-1 and TRBJ2-7; D call uncertain. CDR3 length equals 11 residues. Germline loops: CDR1 SQVTM, CDR2 ANQGSEA. Trimming shortened V by 4 bases and J by 7 bases, and 11 bases separated the two germline ends. DNA for the CDR3: TGCAGCGTTGTCACCTCCGAGGAGCAGTACTTC. Its translation is CSVVTSEEQYF.

This chain links TRBV19 with TRBJ1-3; 7 positions match TRBD1. There are 14 residues in the CDR3. Looked up from germline, CDR1 is LNHDA and CDR2 is SQIVND (reference sequence). V lost 7 bases, J lost 2 bases, and 5 bases stayed unmatched. The chain's CDR3 is CASMEGATGNTIYF. The CDR3 DNA sequence: TGTGCCAGTATGGAGGGGGCTACTGGAAACACCATATATTTT.

V and J are TRBV6-1 and TRBJ1-5; no clear D. In germline, CDR1 is MNHNS, CDR2 SASEGT. Trimming left V 3 bases short and J 6 bases short, with 9 bases between. This CDR3 is 13 amino acids long. CDR3 region: CASSDPGSQPQHF. The CDR3 nucleotides read TGTGCCAGCAGTGATCCCGGGAGTCAGCCCCAGCATTTT.

The chain combines TRBV5-1 with TRBJ2-1; no clear D. Trimming left V 4 bases short and J 4 bases short, with 12 bases between. The CDR3 has 14 residues. Germline values: CDR1 SGHRS, CDR2 YFSETQ. The CDR3 region is CASSDIQKYNEQFF. The DNA of the CDR3 is TGCGCCAGCAGCGACATACAGAAATACAATGAGCAGTTCTTC.

The genes are TRBV4-1 and TRBJ2-5; 8 positions agree with TRBD2. The V gene end was trimmed by 0 bases and the J gene end by 1 base; junction bases not matched to a gene: 4. This CDR3 comprises 16 residues. Germline CDR1 is MGHRA and CDR2 is YSYEKL. Here the CDR3 DNA reads TGCGCCAGCAGCCAAGATCGGCGGGGGGCCCAAGAGACCCAGTACTTC. It translates to CASSQDRRGAQETQYF.

V and J are TRBV28 and TRBJ2-3; D possibly corresponds to TRBD2 (6 bases). The ends were cut back, 0 bases at V and 1 base at J, with 8 bases in the middle. Germline-derived CDR1 and CDR2 are MDHEN and SYDVKM. This CDR3 is built from 15 residues. CDR3: CASSLWGGRTDTQYF. CDR3 nucleotide sequence: TGTGCCAGCAGTTTATGGGGGGGTCGCACAGATACGCAGTATTTT.

V and J are TRBV27 and TRBJ1-6; a possible D gene is TRBD1 (5 bases). The V end lost 5 bases, the J end lost 8 bases, and 13 bases lay between the germline ends. CDR1 is MNHEY and CDR2 is SMNVEV in the germline V gene (reference sequence). The CDR3 consists of 14 residues. CDR3 sequence (DNA): TGTGCCAGCAGTCCGCGCGGCAGGGATTCACCCCTCCACTTT. It encodes CASSPRGRDSPLHF.

Comments on this clone: Other DNA sequences within the sample encode an identical CDR3. CDR3 residues: CASSWTSGGPGDTQYF. Written as DNA, the CDR3 is TGTGCCAGCAGCTGGACTAGTGGGGGGCCGGGAGATACGCAGTATTTT. The chain combines TRBV5-6 with TRBJ2-3; D might be TRBD2 (7 bases). The CDR3 sequence is 16 residues long. Germline-derived CDR1 and CDR2 are SGHDT and YYEEEE. Trimming left V 3 bases short and J 5 bases short, with 19 bases between. The whole variable domain, remainder taken from reference TRBV5-6 and TRBJ2-3, is DAGVTQSPTHLIKTRGQQVTLRCSPKSGHDTVSWYQQALGQGPQFIFQYYEEEERQRGNFPDRFSGHQFPNYSSELNVNALLLGDSALYLCASSWTSGGPGDTQYFGPGTRLTVL.

Concerning this clone: The junction departs from germline at one end; a sequencing error may be responsible. V and J are TRBV5-8 and TRBJ1-4, with D perhaps matching TRBD1 (6 bases). Germline V gene data show CDR1 as SGHTS and CDR2 as YDEGEE. The CDR3 is 10 residues long. CDR3 in amino acids: CASSPGHALF. The CDR3 coding sequence is TGTGCCAGCAGCCCGGGACATGCCCTTTTT.

The J gene is TRBJ2-2, the V gene TRBV7-9; D may be TRBD1 (8 bases). Germline assignment: CDR1 SEHNR and CDR2 FQNEAQ (reference sequence). Trimming left V 5 bases short and J 3 bases short, with 16 bases between. This CDR3 region has 16 residues. The CDR3 DNA is TGTGCCAGCAGCACAGGGGGGGGCGCGGACACCGGGGAGCTGTTTTTT. Residues: CASSTGGGADTGELFF. Looking up the rest from reference TRBV7-9 and TRBJ2-2 gives the full variable domain: DTGVSQNPRHKITKRGQNVTFRCDPISEHNRLYWYRQTLGQGPEFLTYFQNEAQLEKSRLLSDRFSAERPKGSFSTLEIQRTEQGDSAMYLCASSTGGGADTGELFFGEGSRLTVL.

The chain carries TRBV29-1 and TRBJ2-5; 8 bases match TRBD1. Germline-derived CDR1 and CDR2 are SQVTM and ANQGSEA. The CDR3 covers 14 residues. Losses at the gene ends were 3 bases for V and 1 base for J; bases not matched to a gene: 4. The CDR3 is CSVDTRGPQETQYF. In DNA form, the CDR3 reads TGCAGCGTTGACACCAGGGGGCCCCAAGAGACCCAGTACTTC.

The V gene is TRBV27, the J gene TRBJ2-6; weak D call: TRBD2 (5 bases). Germline V lookup: CDR1 MNHEY, CDR2 SMNVEV (reference sequence). Trimming removed 3 bases from V and 3 bases from J, with 12 bases in between. The CDR3 runs to 16 residues. The CDR3 region has the DNA TGTGCCAGCAGTTTGGTTGCGGGTGGTGGGGCCAACGTCCTGACTTTC. The encoded protein is CASSLVAGGGANVLTF.

Only a few counts were recorded for this clone. The chain couples TRBV5-6 to TRBJ1-6; tentatively, D is TRBD1 (5 bases). This CDR3 is built from 14 residues. V was clipped by 1 base and J by 6 bases, with 8 bases between them. The germline CDR1 and CDR2 sequences are SGHDT and YYEEEE. CDR3 in DNA: TGTGCCAGCAGCTTGAACCAGGGTAATTCACCCCTCCACTTT. Translation: CASSLNQGNSPLHF.

The V call is TRBV28, the J call TRBJ1-2; D is unresolved. Looked up from germline, CDR1 is MDHEN and CDR2 is SYDVKM. This CDR3 is built from 13 residues. Trimming removed 7 bases at V and 2 bases at J, with 11 bases between. CDR3 coding DNA: TGTGCCAGCAACAACGGACTGAACTATGGCTACACCTTC. This translates into CASNNGLNYGYTF.